The 17 T cell receptor beta chains reported below all come from one sample, sequenced in a study of CD4+ T cells in melanoma. TCRdb's copy holds only in-frame clones and misses some; the assay was immunoSEQ multiplex PCR. This sample has roughly 50,000 clones, with about 91% found just once. Input material: peripheral blood. The source of these receptors is a human donor with melanoma.

The genes are TRBV11-2 and TRBJ2-2; D gene ambiguous. The V gene's germline CDR1 is SGHAT and CDR2 FQNNGV. V was cut by 5 bases and J by 1 base, with 8 bases left in between. The CDR3 is 14 residues long. The chain's CDR3 is CASSTYKNTGELFF. The CDR3 DNA reads TGTGCCAGCAGCACTTACAAGAACACCGGGGAGCTGTTTTTT. The full variable domain, its missing parts supplied by reference TRBV11-2 and TRBJ2-2, is EAGVAQSPRYKIIEKRQSVAFWCNPISGHATLYWYQQILGQGPKLLIQFQNNGVVDDSQLPKDRFSAERLKGVDSTLKIQPAKLEDSAVYLCASSTYKNTGELFFGEGSRLTVL.

The chain combines TRBV4-1 with TRBJ2-3; D is perhaps TRBD1 or TRBD2 (6 bases each). With 1 base removed from V and 2 bases from J, the gap between germline ends came to 13 bases. CDR1 MGHRA and CDR2 YSYEKL come from the germline V gene. This CDR3 has 16 residues. Here the CDR3 DNA reads TGCGCCAGCAGCCAAGGAGGAGGGGGTGCCACAGATACGCAGTATTTT. This translates into CASSQGGGGATDTQYF.

This clone was seen only once. This sequence joins TRBV6-1 and TRBJ1-5; D is uncertain. The CDR3 contains 19 residues. In germline, CDR1 is MNHNS, CDR2 SASEGT. Trimming left V 0 bases short and J 0 bases short, with 18 bases between. The CDR3 DNA is TGTGCCAGCAGTGAAGCATGGGCCCCCTCACGGAGTAGCAATCAGCCCCAGCATTTT. It is translated as CASSEAWAPSRSSNQPQHF.

The chain links TRBV12-5 to TRBJ2-1; 9 bases are shared with TRBD1. Germline CDR1 and CDR2: LGHNT and FRNRAP. J gave up 8 bases and V 0 bases, and 8 bases lay outside the gene matches. The CDR3 has 16 amino acids. CDR3 region: CASGLVGGQGQYEQFF. The CDR3 region has the DNA TGTGCTAGTGGTTTGGTAGGGGGACAGGGTCAATATGAGCAGTTCTTC.

The chain links TRBV7-2 to TRBJ2-4, with D perhaps being TRBD1 or TRBD2 (6 bases each). Per the germline V gene, CDR1 is SGHTA and CDR2 is FQGNSA. With 1 base removed from V and 5 bases from J, the gap between germline ends came to 21 bases. CDR3 size: 18 residues. CDR3 residues: CASSLGRGTGSFQNIQYF. The CDR3 DNA is TGTGCCAGCAGCTTAGGGAGGGGAACAGGGTCGTTCCAAAACATTCAGTACTTC.

This chain connects TRBV4-3 to TRBJ2-1, with TRBD1 matching 8 bases. J gave up 7 bases and V 0 bases, and 2 bases lay outside the gene matches. Germline loops: CDR1 LGHNA, CDR2 YSLEER. CDR3 length: 14 residues. The CDR3 DNA reads as TGCGCCAGCAGCCAAGATCAGGGGGCGAATGAGCAGTTCTTC. Residues: CASSQDQGANEQFF.

The V call is TRBV5-1, the J call TRBJ2-1, with 11 nucleotides matching TRBD1. The CDR3 loop spans 15 amino acids. Per germline, CDR1 SGHRS and CDR2 YFSETQ. V dropped 2 bases and J dropped 10; count of bases not matched to a gene: 8. CDR3 nucleotides: TGCGCCAGCAGCTTACCCGGACAGGGGGCAGGGGAGCAGTTCTTC. The encoded protein is CASSLPGQGAGEQFF. The variable domain in full, completed from reference TRBV5-1 and TRBJ2-1, reads KAGVTQTPRYLIKTRGQQVTLSCSPISGHRSVSWYQQTPGQGLQFLFEYFSETQRNKGNFPGRFSGRQFSNSRSEMNVSTLELGDSALYLCASSLPGQGAGEQFFGPGTRLTVL.

This chain uses TRBV11-3 with TRBJ1-5, with TRBD1 as a possible D gene (6 bases). The germline gives CDR1 SGHNT, CDR2 YENEEA. Trimming shortened V by 7 bases and J by 0 bases, and 22 bases separated the two germline ends. This CDR3 has 18 amino acids. The CDR3 nucleotides are TGTGCCAGCAACCTCAGTCACCTCCGACAGGATAGCAATCAGCCCCAGCATTTT. Protein: CASNLSHLRQDSNQPQHF. Full variable domain (rest looked up from reference TRBV11-3 and TRBJ1-5): EAGVVQSPRYKIIEKKQPVAFWCNPISGHNTLYWYLQNLGQGPELLIRYENEEAVDDSQLPKDRFSAERLKGVDSTLKIQPAELGDSAVYLCASNLSHLRQDSNQPQHFGDGTRLSIL.

This clone was detected once. This chain connects TRBV28 to TRBJ1-3; D is ambiguous. Germline lookup yields CDR1 MDHEN and CDR2 SYDVKM. There are 14 residues in the CDR3. Trimming shortened V by 10 bases and J by 0 bases, and 13 bases separated the two germline ends. In DNA, the CDR3 is TGTGCCACCCGGCCCCCTTACTCTGGAAACACCATATATTTT. Its protein is CATRPPYSGNTIYF.

The rearrangement links TRBV7-8 to TRBJ1-5; 8 positions match TRBD1. Germline CDR1 SGHVS, CDR2 FQNEAQ. J was trimmed by 4 bases and V by 3 bases; bases with no gene match: 5. This CDR3 has 15 residues. CDR3 coding DNA: TGTGCCAGCAGCTTTACCGACAGGGGAAATCAGCCCCAGCATTTT. This translates into CASSFTDRGNQPQHF.

The chain links TRBV5-5 to TRBJ2-7; 10 bases align to TRBD1. CDR1 is SGHKS and CDR2 is YYEKEE in the germline V gene (reference sequence). The CDR3 contains 15 residues. After removal of 4 bases from V and 6 bases from J, the junction contained 10 bases not matched to a gene. The CDR3 region is CASSIPTGGASEQYF. In DNA, the CDR3 is TGTGCCAGCAGCATACCGACAGGGGGCGCGTCCGAGCAGTACTTC.

This clone has just a few counts. The chain is built from TRBV5-6 and TRBJ1-5; D gene uncertain. The CDR3 runs 12 residues. V was cut by 0 bases and J by 7 bases, with 5 bases left in between. CDR1 and CDR2 from the germline V gene are SGHDT and YYEEEE. As DNA, the CDR3 is TGTGCCAGCAGCTTGGGAAGCCAGCCCCAGCATTTT. This sequence encodes CASSLGSQPQHF.

The rearrangement joins TRBV18 to TRBJ1-6, with 9 bases aligning to TRBD1. The CDR3 spans 18 residues. The V gene end was trimmed by 3 bases and the J gene end by 1 base; junction bases not matched to a gene: 7. Germline V gene sequence: CDR1 KGHSH, CDR2 LQKENI. The CDR3 loop is CASSPRTGVESYNSPLHF. The CDR3 region has the DNA TGTGCCAGCTCACCCAGGACAGGGGTTGAATCCTATAATTCACCCCTCCACTTT.

This clone has only one observation. The V gene is TRBV27, the J gene TRBJ2-3, with D perhaps TRBD1 (6 bases). CDR3 size: 13 residues. V was clipped by 3 bases and J by 3 bases, with 7 bases between them. CDR1 MNHEY and CDR2 SMNVEV come from the germline V gene (reference sequence). This CDR3 is CASSLTGTDTQYF. CDR3 DNA sequence: TGTGCCAGCAGTTTGACAGGAACAGATACGCAGTATTTT.

This clone has just one count. The J gene is TRBJ2-5, the V gene TRBV18; 11 nucleotides align to TRBD1. Trimming removed 2 bases from V and 4 bases from J; junction bases left unmatched: 9. The CDR3 is 17 residues long. CDR1 is KGHSH, CDR2 LQKENI, per germline. The CDR3 spells CASSPGTGQGARETQYF. The CDR3 bases are TGTGCCAGCTCACCAGGTACAGGACAGGGGGCAAGAGAGACCCAGTACTTC. The full variable domain, rest sourced from reference TRBV18 and TRBJ2-5, is NAGVMQNPRHLVRRRGQEARLRCSPMKGHSHVYWYRQLPEEGLKFMVYLQKENIIDESGMPKERFSAEFPKEGPSILRIQQVVRGDSAAYFCASSPGTGQGARETQYFGPGTRLLVL.

The chain carries TRBV28 and TRBJ2-1, with 10 bases identical to TRBD2. The CDR3 has 13 amino acids. Germline V CDR1 and CDR2: MDHEN, SYDVKM. V shed 10 bases and J 5 bases; nucleotides not matched to a gene: 5. CDR3 in DNA: TGTGCCACCCAGCGGGGGGGGGACAATGAGCAGTTCTTC. Its protein product is CATQRGGDNEQFF. Full variable domain (rest looked up from reference TRBV28 and TRBJ2-1): DVKVTQSSRYLVKRTGEKVFLECVQDMDHENMFWYRQDPGLGLRLIYFSYDVKMKEKGDIPEGYSVSREKKERFSLILESASTNQTSMYLCATQRGGDNEQFFGPGTRLTVL.

This chain's CDR3 is CASSVDSDEQYF. CDR3 DNA: TGTGCCAGCAGCGTGGACAGTGACGAGCAGTACTTC. The V and J genes are TRBV7-2 and TRBJ2-7; weak D call: TRBD1 (6 bases). The V end lost 5 bases, the J end lost 5 bases, and 10 bases lay between the germline ends. This CDR3 spans 12 amino acids. Germline V gene data show CDR1 as SGHTA and CDR2 as FQGNSA.